These T cell receptor beta chains were read from a single sample in a study of shared clonotypes between healthy human individuals. Assay used: immunoSEQ multiplex PCR; TCRdb lists only in-frame clones, some missing. The repertoire holds around 2.3 million clones, with 90% to 97% as singletons. The sequencing sample was made of naive CD4+ T cells sorted from blood. The source of these receptors is a man between 18 and 29 years old in good health. CDR3s include the opening cysteine and the closing phenylalanine or tryptophan. Each record gives: clone size, D gene, V gene, J gene, CDR3 protein, CDR3 DNA. D genes are given only for firm matches. Some rows mark clone size as missing; the rest say once, few, many or name a class of expanded clone.

-,-,TRBV7-2,TRBJ2-5,CASSPARELQETQYF,TGTGCCAGCAGCCCCGCCAGGGAACTCCAAGAGACCCAGTACTTC
-,-,TRBV5-6,TRBJ1-1,CASQVQRSAALNTEAFF,TGTGCCAGTCAAGTACAGCGATCCGCGGCCCTGAACACTGAAGCTTTCTTT
once,-,TRBV11-2,TRBJ1-2,CASSLGHVYGYTF,TGTGCCAGCAGCTTAGGCCACGTGTATGGCTACACCTTC
-,-,TRBV9,TRBJ1-6,CASSVEEYSPLHF,TGTGCCAGCAGCGTAGAGGAGTATTCACCCCTCCACTTT
-,TRBD2,TRBV6-1,TRBJ2-3,CASRSGSPPDTQYF,TGTGCCAGCAGGAGCGGGAGTCCCCCAGATACGCAGTATTTT
once,TRBD1,TRBV7-9,TRBJ2-7,CASSSDRGYYEQYF,TGTGCCAGCAGCTCGGACAGGGGCTACTACGAGCAGTACTTC
-,-,TRBV9,TRBJ1-5,CASSAMGGGQPQHF,TGTGCCAGCAGCGCAATGGGGGGCGGGCAGCCCCAGCATTTT
-,TRBD1,TRBV6-6,TRBJ2-7,CASGTDGYEQYF,TGTGCCAGCGGGACAGATGGCTACGAGCAGTACTTC
-,-,TRBV27,TRBJ2-5,CASSLSPVLARRETQYF,TGTGCCAGCAGTTTATCCCCGGTCCTAGCGAGACGTGAGACCCAGTACTTC
-,-,TRBV6-5,TRBJ2-7,CASSPRGVVSYEQYF,TGTGCCAGCAGTCCCAGGGGGGTAGTGTCCTACGAGCAGTACTTC
-,TRBD1,TRBV9,TRBJ1-4,CASSVGQQNEKLFF,TGTGCCAGCAGCGTGGGACAGCAGAATGAAAAACTGTTTTTT
-,-,TRBV28,TRBJ1-6,CASSLGGTPTYNSPLHF,TGTGCCAGCAGTTTGGGAGGGACTCCCACCTATAATTCACCCCTCCACTTT
-,TRBD1,TRBV7-8,TRBJ1-1,CASRQGTGGAEAFF,TGTGCCAGCAGACAGGGGACAGGCGGCGCTGAAGCTTTCTTT
-,TRBD2,TRBV5-1,TRBJ2-1,CASSLASGRNEQFF,TGCGCCAGCAGCTTAGCTAGCGGGAGAAATGAGCAGTTCTTC
-,-,TRBV6-6,TRBJ2-6,CASTQGVQAGANVLTF,TGTGCCAGCACCCAAGGGGTACAGGCTGGGGCCAACGTCCTGACTTTC
-,TRBD1,TRBV7-2,TRBJ1-2,CASSLAAGGYGYGYTF,TGTGCCAGCAGCTTAGCGGCAGGGGGCTACGGCTATGGCTACACCTTC
-,TRBD1,TRBV5-4,TRBJ1-1,CASSWDRGDTEAFF,TGTGCCAGCAGCTGGGACAGAGGGGACACTGAAGCTTTCTTT
-,-,TRBV7-9,TRBJ1-1,CASSNTGNTEAFF,TGTGCCAGCAGCAATACAGGGAACACTGAAGCTTTCTTT
-,-,TRBV7-9,TRBJ2-3,CASSLPPSGQKDTQYF,TGTGCCAGCAGCTTACCACCCTCCGGGCAGAAAGATACGCAGTATTTT
-,-,TRBV30,TRBJ1-1,CAWGIGQNTEAFF,TGTGCCTGGGGTATAGGACAGAACACTGAAGCTTTCTTT
-,-,TRBV7-9,TRBJ2-7,CASSHPTTYEQYF,TGTGCCAGCAGCCATCCAACCACCTACGAGCAGTACTTC
-,TRBD1,TRBV2,TRBJ2-1,CASGEQGYNEQFF,TGTGCCAGCGGTGAACAGGGGTACAATGAGCAGTTCTTC
-,-,TRBV18,TRBJ2-1,CASSLYNEQFF,TGTGCCAGCTCGCTATACAATGAGCAGTTCTTC
-,TRBD2,TRBV10-3,TRBJ2-1,CATERESEQFF,TGTGCCACAGAGCGGGAGAGTGAGCAGTTCTTC
-,-,TRBV19,TRBJ1-1,CASILGRGAFF,TGTGCCAGTATCCTGGGGCGGGGAGCTTTCTTT
-,TRBD1,TRBV5-4,TRBJ2-3,CASSLGGQRTDTQYF,TGTGCCAGCAGCTTGGGGGGACAGCGCACAGATACGCAGTATTTT
once,TRBD1,TRBV10-3,TRBJ2-2,CAISATGGPNTGELFF,TGTGCCATCAGTGCTACAGGGGGGCCGAACACCGGGGAGCTGTTTTTT
-,-,TRBV6-5,TRBJ1-1,CASSPVWGTEAFF,TGTGCCAGCAGCCCCGTATGGGGCACTGAAGCTTTCTTT
-,-,TRBV10-1,TRBJ2-2,CASSRGFANTGELFF,TGCGCCAGCAGCAGAGGCTTCGCGAACACCGGGGAGCTGTTTTTT
-,-,TRBV7-9,TRBJ1-1,CASSPTETEAFF,TGTGCCAGCAGCCCCACAGAGACTGAAGCTTTCTTT
once,-,TRBV28,TRBJ2-7,CATTRAGVAYEQYF,TGTGCCACTACACGGGCAGGGGTTGCCTACGAGCAGTACTTC
-,-,TRBV7-6,TRBJ2-2,CASSPRQGGTTGELFF,TGTGCCAGCAGCCCCCGACAGGGCGGGACCACCGGGGAGCTGTTTTTT
-,TRBD1,TRBV28,TRBJ1-2,CASSGGRGYGYTF,TGTGCCAGCTCAGGGGGACGGGGCTATGGCTACACCTTC
-,TRBD1,TRBV6-1,TRBJ1-2,CASRMTGGNYGYTF,TGTGCCAGCAGGATGACAGGGGGAAACTATGGCTACACCTTC
-,TRBD1,TRBV11-2,TRBJ2-5,CASSSGQALQETQYF,TGTGCCAGCAGCTCGGGACAGGCGCTCCAAGAGACCCAGTACTTC
-,-,TRBV4-1,TRBJ1-2,CASSQDSAASGYTF,TGCGCCAGCAGCCAAGATTCGGCAGCCTCTGGCTACACCTTC
-,TRBD1,TRBV28,TRBJ1-6,CASSPRRPGQSNSPLHF,TGTGCCAGCAGTCCCAGACGGCCGGGACAGAGTAATTCACCCCTCCACTTT
-,-,TRBV11-2,TRBJ2-2,CASSYGGAGELFF,TGTGCCAGCAGTTACGGGGGAGCCGGGGAGCTGTTTTTT
-,TRBD1,TRBV6-5,TRBJ2-7,CASSRDRDSSYEQYF,TGTGCCAGCAGTAGAGACCGGGACAGCTCCTACGAGCAGTACTTC
-,TRBD1,TRBV18,TRBJ1-3,CASSLTGSGNTIYF,TGTGCCAGCTCGCTGACAGGGAGTGGAAACACCATATATTTT
-,-,TRBV5-1,TRBJ1-4,CASSLNKQPTNEKLFF,TGCGCCAGCAGCTTAAATAAACAGCCAACTAATGAAAAACTGTTTTTT
-,-,TRBV7-2,TRBJ2-7,CASSLVWAGSSYEQYF,TGTGCCAGCAGCTTAGTTTGGGCAGGGAGCTCCTACGAGCAGTACTTC
-,-,TRBV7-3,TRBJ2-2,CASSLTRNNRGELFF,TGTGCCAGCAGCTTAACCCGAAACAACCGGGGGGAGCTGTTTTTT
-,-,TRBV2,TRBJ2-2,CASTAIKSSNTGELFF,TGTGCCAGCACTGCAATAAAATCGTCGAACACCGGGGAGCTGTTTTTT
-,TRBD1,TRBV7-8,TRBJ2-2,CASSRDRANTGELFF,TGTGCCAGCAGCCGGGACAGGGCGAACACCGGGGAGCTGTTTTTT
-,TRBD2,TRBV7-2,TRBJ2-1,CASSLLAGGPYEQFF,TGTGCCAGCAGCTTACTAGCGGGAGGGCCTTATGAGCAGTTCTTC
-,TRBD1,TRBV5-6,TRBJ2-7,CASSYGQGSFYEQYF,TGTGCCAGCAGCTACGGACAGGGGAGCTTCTACGAGCAGTACTTC
-,-,TRBV6-6,TRBJ2-3,CASSYFGDTQYF,TGTGCCAGCAGTTACTTTGGAGATACGCAGTATTTT
-,-,TRBV18,TRBJ2-7,CASSPFGSSSYEQYF,TGTGCCAGCTCACCATTTGGGTCTAGCTCCTACGAGCAGTACTTC
once,-,TRBV12-2,TRBJ1-5,CASRSETRLGNQPQHF,TGTGCAAGTCGCTCAGAGACCCGATTGGGGAATCAGCCCCAGCATTTT
-,TRBD1,TRBV4-1,TRBJ1-4,CAARYKQGAINEKLFF,TGCGCCGCAAGGTATAAACAGGGGGCGATTAATGAAAAACTGTTTTTT
-,-,TRBV30,TRBJ1-5,CAWRGSSKGPQHF,TGTGCCTGGAGGGGCAGCTCCAAAGGGCCCCAGCATTTT
-,TRBD1,TRBV28,TRBJ1-4,CASSFDRVWTRVNEKLFF,TGTGCCAGCAGTTTTGACAGGGTCTGGACTCGGGTTAATGAAAAACTGTTTTTT
-,-,TRBV5-1,TRBJ1-1,CASSLEQNTEAFF,TGCGCCAGCAGCCTAGAGCAGAACACTGAAGCTTTCTTT